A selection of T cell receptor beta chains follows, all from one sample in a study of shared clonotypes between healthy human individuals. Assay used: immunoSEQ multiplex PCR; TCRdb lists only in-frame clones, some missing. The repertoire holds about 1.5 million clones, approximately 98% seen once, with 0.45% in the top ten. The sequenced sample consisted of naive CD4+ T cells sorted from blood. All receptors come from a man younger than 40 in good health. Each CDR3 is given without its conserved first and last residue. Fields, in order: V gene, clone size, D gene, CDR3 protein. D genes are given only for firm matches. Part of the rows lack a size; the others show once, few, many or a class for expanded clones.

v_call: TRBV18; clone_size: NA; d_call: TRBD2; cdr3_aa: ASSRGTSGRAGYEQY
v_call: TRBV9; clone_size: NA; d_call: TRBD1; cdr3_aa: ASSRTGALNEKLF
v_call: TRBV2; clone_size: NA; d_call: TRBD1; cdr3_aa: ASIVDRGPYEQY
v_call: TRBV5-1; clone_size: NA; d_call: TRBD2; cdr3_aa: ASSFGLAGAVEQF
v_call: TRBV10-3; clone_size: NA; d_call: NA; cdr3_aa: AISDQENTEAF
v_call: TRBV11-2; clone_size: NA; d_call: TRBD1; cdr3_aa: ASTIQGAQSNEQF
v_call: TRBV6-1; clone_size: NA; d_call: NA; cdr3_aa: ASSVTGDYGYT
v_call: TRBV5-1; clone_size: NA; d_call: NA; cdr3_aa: ASRPPGLGGELF
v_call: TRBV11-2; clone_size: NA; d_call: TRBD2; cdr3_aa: ASSPRPSGSYEQY
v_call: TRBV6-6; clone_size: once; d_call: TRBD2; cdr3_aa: ASSSAAGDYNEQF
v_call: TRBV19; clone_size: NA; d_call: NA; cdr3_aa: ATTLGVGYGYT
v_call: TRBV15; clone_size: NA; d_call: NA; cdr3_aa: ATSRDSPGNEQF
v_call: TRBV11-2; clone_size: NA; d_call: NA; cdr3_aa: ASSLRGGQF
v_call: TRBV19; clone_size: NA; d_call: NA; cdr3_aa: ASIGRWNTGELF
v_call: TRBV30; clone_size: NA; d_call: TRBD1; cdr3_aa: AWSRDRVYNEQF
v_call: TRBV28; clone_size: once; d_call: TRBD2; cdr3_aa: ASSTSGLAGVHNEQF
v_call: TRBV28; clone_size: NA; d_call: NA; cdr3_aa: ASSSPAGLIYTGELF
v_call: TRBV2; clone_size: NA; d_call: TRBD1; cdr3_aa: ASGLRDRVNSNQPQH
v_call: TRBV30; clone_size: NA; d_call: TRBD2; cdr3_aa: AWSEGLAVGYEQY
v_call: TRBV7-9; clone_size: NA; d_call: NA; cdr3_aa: ASSPDPDEKLF
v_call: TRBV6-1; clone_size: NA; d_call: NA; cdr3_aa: ASRSRSYEQY
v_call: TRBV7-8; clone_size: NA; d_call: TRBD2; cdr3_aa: ASSLAGTSSYNEQF
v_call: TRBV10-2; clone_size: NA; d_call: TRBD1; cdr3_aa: ASRGTGATEAF
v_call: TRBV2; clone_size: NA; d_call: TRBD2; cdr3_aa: ASSEEGSGSQY
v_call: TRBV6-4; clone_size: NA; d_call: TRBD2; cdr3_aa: ASSEGTSRYNEQF
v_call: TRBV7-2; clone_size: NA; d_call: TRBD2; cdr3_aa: ASSTRLAGGTGELF
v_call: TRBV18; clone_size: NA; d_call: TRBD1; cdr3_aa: ASSPGTGGTDTQY
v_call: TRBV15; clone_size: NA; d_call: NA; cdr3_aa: ATSRGRELGTQY
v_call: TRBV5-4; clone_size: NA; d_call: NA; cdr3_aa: ASNAPGGRQETQY
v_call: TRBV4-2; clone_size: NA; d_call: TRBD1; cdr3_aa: ASSLGTGGAGANVLT
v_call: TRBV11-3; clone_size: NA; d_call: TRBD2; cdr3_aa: ASSPAFGAGSYNEQF
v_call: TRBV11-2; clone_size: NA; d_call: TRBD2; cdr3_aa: ASSLDLRGTRASYEQY
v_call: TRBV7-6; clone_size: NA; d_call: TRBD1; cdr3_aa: ASSLGQGATEKLF
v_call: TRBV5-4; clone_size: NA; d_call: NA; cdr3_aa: ASSSGDGQETQY
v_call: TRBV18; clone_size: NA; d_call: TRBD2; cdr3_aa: ASSPMGQTSGIKNIQY
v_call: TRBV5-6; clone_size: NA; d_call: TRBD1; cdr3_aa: ASSTGTGIYYGYT
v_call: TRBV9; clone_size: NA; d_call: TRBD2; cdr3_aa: ASSSPGGGFEQF
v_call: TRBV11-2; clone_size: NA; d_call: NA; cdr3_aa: ASSADGIEAF
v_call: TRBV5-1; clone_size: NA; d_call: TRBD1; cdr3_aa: ASSSGQFYGYT
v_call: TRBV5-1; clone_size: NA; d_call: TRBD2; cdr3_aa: ASSFSGTSGRGSYEQY
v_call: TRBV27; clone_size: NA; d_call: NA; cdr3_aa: ASTFKTATDTQY
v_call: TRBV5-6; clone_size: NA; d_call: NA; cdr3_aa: ASNWGQHGYT
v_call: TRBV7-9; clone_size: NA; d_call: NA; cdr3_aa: ASSLVGLTNTEAF